These T cell receptor beta chains were read from a single sample in a study of cytomegalovirus exposure and HLA in healthy donors. Some clones are missing from TCRdb's copy, which holds only in-frame ones; the method was immunoSEQ multiplex PCR. The repertoire holds some 130,000 clones, with just under 90% as singletons. Sequencing was done on a sample of PBMCs. These receptors were obtained from a woman aged 25 to 39 in good health and CMV-seronegative. CDR3s include the opening cysteine and the closing phenylalanine or tryptophan. Each record gives: J gene, D gene, V gene, clone size, CDR3 DNA, CDR3 protein. D genes are given only for firm matches. The size entry is marked missing in some rows and otherwise reads once, few, many or a size class.

J gene: TRBJ2-1
D gene: TRBD2
V gene: TRBV5-1
clone size: NA
CDR3 DNA: TGCGCCAGCAGCTCAATAGCGGGAGGATTTAATGAGCAGTTCTTC
CDR3 protein: CASSSIAGGFNEQFF

J gene: TRBJ2-3
D gene: TRBD2
V gene: TRBV10-3
clone size: NA
CDR3 DNA: TGTGCCATCAGCGACGGGACTAGCGGGGCAGATACGCAGTATTTT
CDR3 protein: CAISDGTSGADTQYF

J gene: TRBJ2-1
D gene: NA
V gene: TRBV11-2
clone size: NA
CDR3 DNA: TGTGCCAGCAGCTATCTAGACAATGAGCAGTTCTTC
CDR3 protein: CASSYLDNEQFF

J gene: TRBJ2-7
D gene: NA
V gene: TRBV7-9
clone size: NA
CDR3 DNA: TGTGCCAGCAGCTTAGGCTCAGGGCTGCACGAGCAGTACTTC
CDR3 protein: CASSLGSGLHEQYF

J gene: TRBJ1-1
D gene: TRBD1
V gene: TRBV7-3
clone size: once
CDR3 DNA: TGTGCCAGCAGCTCCGGGACAGGCACTGAAGCTTTCTTT
CDR3 protein: CASSSGTGTEAFF

J gene: TRBJ2-7
D gene: NA
V gene: TRBV27
clone size: NA
CDR3 DNA: TGTGCCAGCAGTTGGGCTGGGGGGAGGGAGCAGTACTTC
CDR3 protein: CASSWAGGREQYF

J gene: TRBJ1-3
D gene: TRBD1
V gene: TRBV5-6
clone size: NA
CDR3 DNA: TGTGCCAGCAGCTTGGTAGGACAGGGGGCAGATGGAAACACCATATATTTT
CDR3 protein: CASSLVGQGADGNTIYF

J gene: TRBJ1-2
D gene: TRBD1
V gene: TRBV6-6
clone size: NA
CDR3 DNA: TGTGCCAGCAGCCGCCGAGACAGGGGGCGCGACTATGGCTACACCTTC
CDR3 protein: CASSRRDRGRDYGYTF

J gene: TRBJ2-1
D gene: TRBD2
V gene: TRBV5-1
clone size: once
CDR3 DNA: TGCGCCAGCAGCCAGAGGACTAGCGGAGTGAGCTACAATGAGCAGTTCTTC
CDR3 protein: CASSQRTSGVSYNEQFF

J gene: TRBJ2-2
D gene: NA
V gene: TRBV9
clone size: once
CDR3 DNA: TGTGCCAGCAGCCCCGAGGGACTCCAGACCAACACCGGGGAGCTGTTTTTT
CDR3 protein: CASSPEGLQTNTGELFF

J gene: TRBJ2-4
D gene: NA
V gene: TRBV4-1
clone size: NA
CDR3 DNA: TGCGCCAGCAGCCCCGTGGGTCGCGAGGTGGCCAAAAACATTCAGTACTTC
CDR3 protein: CASSPVGREVAKNIQYF

J gene: TRBJ2-7
D gene: TRBD2
V gene: TRBV2
clone size: NA
CDR3 DNA: TGTGCCAGCAGTCAACTAGCGGGAGGGCCGTGGTACGAGCAGTACTTC
CDR3 protein: CASSQLAGGPWYEQYF

J gene: TRBJ1-1
D gene: NA
V gene: TRBV29-1
clone size: NA
CDR3 DNA: TGCAGCGTTCACGGGAGCCGTGAAGCTTTCTTT
CDR3 protein: CSVHGSREAFF

J gene: TRBJ2-7
D gene: NA
V gene: TRBV7-8
clone size: NA
CDR3 DNA: TGTGCCAGCAGCTTAGGGAGCTACGAGCAGTACTTC
CDR3 protein: CASSLGSYEQYF

J gene: TRBJ2-2
D gene: NA
V gene: TRBV9
clone size: NA
CDR3 DNA: TGTGCCAGCAGCGTAGCTGGAGGCGGCTCTGCTCTGATGGGAGACACCGGGGAGCTGTTTTTT
CDR3 protein: CASSVAGGGSALMGDTGELFF

J gene: TRBJ2-3
D gene: NA
V gene: TRBV4-3
clone size: NA
CDR3 DNA: TGCGCCAGCAGCCAAGCGGTCACAGATACGCAGTATTTT
CDR3 protein: CASSQAVTDTQYF

J gene: TRBJ1-4
D gene: NA
V gene: TRBV28
clone size: NA
CDR3 DNA: TGTGCCAGCAGAACGACCAGGGTATTTCGCGAAAAACTGTTTTTT
CDR3 protein: CASRTTRVFREKLFF

J gene: TRBJ2-1
D gene: NA
V gene: TRBV4-3
clone size: NA
CDR3 DNA: TGCGCCAGCAGCCAAGGGTCGGGGTTTGGTGAGCAGTTCTTC
CDR3 protein: CASSQGSGFGEQFF

J gene: TRBJ1-4
D gene: NA
V gene: TRBV7-2
clone size: few
CDR3 DNA: TGTGCCAGCAGCTTCAACGGGGAACGAGAAAAACTGTTTTTT
CDR3 protein: CASSFNGEREKLFF

J gene: TRBJ2-7
D gene: NA
V gene: TRBV30
clone size: NA
CDR3 DNA: TGTGCCTGGGCCGACAGGCGGTGGGGCTACGAGCAGTACTTC
CDR3 protein: CAWADRRWGYEQYF

J gene: TRBJ1-3
D gene: NA
V gene: TRBV5-1
clone size: few
CDR3 DNA: TGCGCCAGCACCAATACACGGGGAAGCTCTGGAAACACCATATATTTT
CDR3 protein: CASTNTRGSSGNTIYF

J gene: TRBJ1-2
D gene: TRBD1
V gene: TRBV6-6
clone size: NA
CDR3 DNA: TGTGCCAGCAGTCCAAGGCTGACAGGGGGTGGCGGCTACACCTTC
CDR3 protein: CASSPRLTGGGGYTF